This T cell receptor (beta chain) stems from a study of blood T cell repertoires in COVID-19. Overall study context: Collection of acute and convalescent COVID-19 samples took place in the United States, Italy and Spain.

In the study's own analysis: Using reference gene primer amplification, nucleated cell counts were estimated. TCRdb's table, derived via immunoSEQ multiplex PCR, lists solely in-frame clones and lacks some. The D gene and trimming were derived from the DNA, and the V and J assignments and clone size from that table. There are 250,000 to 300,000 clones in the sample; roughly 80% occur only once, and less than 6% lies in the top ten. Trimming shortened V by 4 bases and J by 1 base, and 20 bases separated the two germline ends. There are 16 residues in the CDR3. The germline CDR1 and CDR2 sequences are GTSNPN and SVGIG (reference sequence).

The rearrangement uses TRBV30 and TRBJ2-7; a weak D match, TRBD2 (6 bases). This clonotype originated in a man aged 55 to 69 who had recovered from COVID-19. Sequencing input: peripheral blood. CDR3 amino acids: CAWTAVGKRVSYEQYF. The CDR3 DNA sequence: TGTGCCTGGACCGCGGTCGGAAAGCGGGTGTCCTACGAGCAGTACTTC.